These 15 T cell receptor beta chains came from one sample sequenced in a study of blood T cell repertoires in COVID-19. The data were produced by immunoSEQ multiplex PCR, yet TCRdb's version contains in-frame clones alone and is incomplete. The sample has some 150,000 clones, 76% seen once. The sample comprised peripheral blood. The source of these receptors is a woman of 80 years or more with active or convalescent COVID-19.

This sequence joins TRBV30 and TRBJ2-2, with 7 nucleotides matching TRBD1. Germline loops: CDR1 GTSNPN, CDR2 SVGIG (reference sequence). V lost 8 bases to trimming and J lost 1 base; unmatched junction nucleotides: 7. CDR3 size: 14 residues. The DNA for the CDR3 is TGTGCCAGCCGGACAGGTTTGAACACCGGGGAGCTGTTTTTT. This sequence encodes CASRTGLNTGELFF.

A few counts support this clone. The chain employs TRBV2 and TRBJ1-6; 9 bases are shared with TRBD1. V dropped 4 bases and J dropped 7; count of bases not matched to a gene: 2. CDR1 and CDR2 from the germline V gene are SNHLY and FYNNEI. This CDR3 region has 14 residues. The DNA for the CDR3 is TGTGCCAGCAGTGTGGGGACAGGGAATTCACCCCTCCACTTT. Its translation: CASSVGTGNSPLHF.

The chain uses TRBV27 and TRBJ2-3, with TRBD1 identical over 8 bases. The germline CDR1 and CDR2 sequences are MNHEY and SMNVEV (reference sequence). Unmatched junction bases numbered 11, after V lost 4 bases and J lost 2 bases. The CDR3 has 17 amino acids. The CDR3 spells CASSSRPRDRPTDTQYF. The CDR3 DNA sequence: TGTGCCAGCAGTTCCCGCCCCCGGGACAGGCCCACAGATACGCAGTATTTT.

Only a few counts were recorded for this clone. CDR3 loop: CASSTRTGNYGYTF. CDR3 DNA sequence: TGTGCCAGCAGCACCAGGACAGGGAACTATGGCTACACCTTC. This rearrangement joins TRBV21-1 to TRBJ1-2; the table's D call of TRBD1 was not tested on the DNA. TRBV21-1 is listed as a pseudogene. There are 14 residues in the CDR3.

V gene TRBV2 combines with J gene TRBJ1-2; a weak D match, TRBD1 (5 bases). Trimming pared 5 bases from V and 7 bases from J, leaving 14 bases between. The CDR3 extends over 13 amino acids. From germline, CDR1 is SNHLY and CDR2 FYNNEI. Here the CDR3 DNA reads TGTGCCAGCAGTCGGACACCCACGGGTGGCTACACCTTC. As protein: CASSRTPTGGYTF.

Here the CDR3 DNA reads TGTGCCAGCAGTAAGAGTCTGGACAGCTCCTATAATTCACCCCTCCACTTT. It is translated as CASSKSLDSSYNSPLHF. The chain uses TRBV2 and TRBJ1-6, with a weak D call TRBD1 (6 bases). Trimming removed 5 bases at V and 0 bases at J, with 14 bases between. Germline CDR1 reads SNHLY; CDR2 reads FYNNEI. The CDR3 spans 17 residues.

The chain is built from TRBV12-3 or TRBV12-4 and TRBJ2-1, with 7 bases that match TRBD2. The ends lost 7 bases at V and 7 bases at J; junction bases unmatched: 7. CDR3 size: 13 residues. The chain's CDR3 is CASTRGVGNEQFF. The DNA of the CDR3 is TGTGCCAGCACCCGGGGGGTCGGGAATGAGCAGTTCTTC.

The CDR3 nucleotides are TGTGCCAGCTCACCACTGCCGGGGACAGGGGGCACAGATACGCAGTATTTT. This gives the protein CASSPLPGTGGTDTQYF. J is TRBJ2-3 and V is TRBV18; TRBD1 matches at 10 bases. V shed 1 base, J shed 1 base, and the junction held 5 bases outside the gene matches. This CDR3 contains 17 residues. Germline assignment: CDR1 KGHSH and CDR2 LQKENI.

The rearrangement uses TRBV21-1 and TRBJ1-1. TRBV21-1 is assigned pseudogene status. CDR3 length equals 14 residues. CDR3 bases: TGTGCCAGCAAGCAACCACTCGTAATCACTGAAGCTTTCTTT. It specifies CASKQPLVITEAFF.

The chain links TRBV10-2 to TRBJ2-3, with 7 bases identical to TRBD1. Trimming removed 8 bases from V and 3 bases from J; junction bases left unmatched: 11. The CDR3 runs to 15 residues. Germline V gene sequence: CDR1 WSHSY, CDR2 SAAADI. Here the CDR3 DNA reads TGCGCCAGCGGCCTGACAGGGTCGACGACAGATACGCAGTATTTT. It codes for CASGLTGSTTDTQYF.

V is TRBV7-9 and J is TRBJ2-2, with D possibly matching TRBD2 (8 bases). V was clipped by 7 bases and J by 4 bases, with 22 bases between them. Per the germline V gene, CDR1 is SEHNR and CDR2 is FQNEAQ (reference sequence). The CDR3 length is 17 residues. CDR3 sequence reads: CASKSPGRGPSTGELFF. The CDR3, as DNA: TGTGCCAGCAAGTCACCCGGGAGGGGGCCGAGCACCGGGGAGCTGTTTTTT. Together with reference TRBV7-9 and TRBJ2-2, the CDR3 gives the full variable domain: DTGVSQNPRHKITKRGQNVTFRCDPISEHNRLYWYRQTLGQGPEFLTYFQNEAQLEKSRLLSDRFSAERPKGSFSTLEIQRTEQGDSAMYLCASKSPGRGPSTGELFFGEGSRLTVL.

This CDR3 is CASSPDRAGGETQYF. Here the CDR3 DNA reads TGTGCCAGCAGCCCTGACCGGGCGGGCGGAGAGACCCAGTACTTC. The chain combines TRBV3-1 (or the pseudogene TRBV3-2) with TRBJ2-5, with a possible D match to TRBD2 (5 bases). Germline CDR1 reads LGHDT; CDR2 reads YNNKEL (reference sequence). V lost 4 bases and J lost 4, with 16 bases in between. The CDR3 runs 15 residues.

The rearrangement uses TRBV9 and TRBJ2-7; D is perhaps TRBD1 (6 bases). The CDR3 is 14 amino acids. V gave up 3 bases and J gave up 2 bases, with 12 bases separating them. Germline CDR1 is SGDLS and CDR2 is YYNGEE. The CDR3 reads CASSAGTPAYEQYF. The CDR3 bases are TGTGCCAGCAGCGCCGGGACACCAGCCTACGAGCAGTACTTC.

The chain is built from TRBV5-1 and TRBJ2-1, with 7 bases that match TRBD2. Trimming cost V 7 bases and J 7 bases; bases outside gene matches: 14. This CDR3 spans 15 amino acids. Germline lookup yields CDR1 SGHRS and CDR2 YFSETQ. The CDR3 reads CASHKGGQGDNEQFF. DNA for the CDR3: TGCGCCAGCCACAAGGGAGGGCAGGGCGATAATGAGCAGTTCTTC.

The chain uses TRBV3-1 (or the pseudogene TRBV3-2) and TRBJ1-2, with 7 bases lining up with TRBD1. The germline V gene encodes CDR1 LGHDT and CDR2 YNNKEL (reference sequence). This CDR3 has 18 residues. J was trimmed by 7 bases and V by 4 bases; bases with no gene match: 21. The CDR3 region is CASSPRGTVSPTWGGYTF. For the CDR3, the DNA is TGTGCCAGCAGCCCGAGGGGGACAGTCTCACCGACGTGGGGTGGCTACACCTTC.